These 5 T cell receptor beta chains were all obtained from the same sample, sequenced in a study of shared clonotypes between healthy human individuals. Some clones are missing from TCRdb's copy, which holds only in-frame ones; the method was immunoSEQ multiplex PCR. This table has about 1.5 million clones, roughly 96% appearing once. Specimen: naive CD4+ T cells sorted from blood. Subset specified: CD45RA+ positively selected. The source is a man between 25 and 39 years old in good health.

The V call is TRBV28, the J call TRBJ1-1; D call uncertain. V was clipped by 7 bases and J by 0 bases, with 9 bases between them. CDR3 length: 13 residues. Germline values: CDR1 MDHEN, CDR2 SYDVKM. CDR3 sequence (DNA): TGTGCCAGCACCCCCCCGATGAACACTGAAGCTTTCTTT. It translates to CASTPPMNTEAFF.

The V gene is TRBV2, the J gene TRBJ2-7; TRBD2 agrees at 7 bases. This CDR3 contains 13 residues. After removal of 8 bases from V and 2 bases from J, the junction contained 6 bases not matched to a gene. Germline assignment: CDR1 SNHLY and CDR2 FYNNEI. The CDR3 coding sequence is TGTGCCAGCGGGGAGGGAAGCACCTACGAGCAGTACTTC. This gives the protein CASGEGSTYEQYF.

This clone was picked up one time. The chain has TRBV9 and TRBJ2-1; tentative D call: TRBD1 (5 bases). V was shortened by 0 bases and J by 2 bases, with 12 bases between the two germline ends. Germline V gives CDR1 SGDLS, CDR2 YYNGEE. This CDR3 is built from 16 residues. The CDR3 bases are TGTGCCAGCAGCGTAGAGGGCAGGGTACCCTACAATGAGCAGTTCTTC. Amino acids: CASSVEGRVPYNEQFF.

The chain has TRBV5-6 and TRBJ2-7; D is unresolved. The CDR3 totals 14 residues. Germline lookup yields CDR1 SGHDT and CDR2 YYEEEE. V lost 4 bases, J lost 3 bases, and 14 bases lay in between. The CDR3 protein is CASSIGPLIYEQYF. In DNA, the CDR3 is TGTGCCAGCAGCATCGGCCCCCTGATCTACGAGCAGTACTTC.

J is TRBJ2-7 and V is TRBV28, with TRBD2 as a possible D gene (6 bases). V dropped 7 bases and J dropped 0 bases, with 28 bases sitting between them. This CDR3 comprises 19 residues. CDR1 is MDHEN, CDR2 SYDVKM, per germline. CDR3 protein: CASIVPEASARSSSYEQYF. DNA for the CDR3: TGTGCCAGCATCGTCCCGGAGGCTAGCGCTCGAAGTAGCTCCTACGAGCAGTACTTC.